This T cell receptor beta chain originates from a study of blood T cell repertoires in COVID-19. Deletions cut 10 bases from V and 1 base from J, with 16 bases between. CDR1 and CDR2 from the germline V gene are SGHAT and FQNNGV. The CDR3 length is 15 residues. Repertoires were generated with immunoSEQ multiplex PCR, while TCRdb's copy carries only in-frame clones and drops some. The sample carries roughly 67,000 clones, approximately 85% recorded once. This receptor was identified in a man aged 45-65 years with acute or convalescent COVID-19. Source material: peripheral blood. The V call is TRBV11-2, the J call TRBJ2-2, with D perhaps TRBD1 (6 bases). Here the CDR3 reads CATPPGTQNTGELFF. For the CDR3, the DNA is TGTGCCACCCCGCCCGGGACACAGAACACCGGGGAGCTGTTTTTT.